One sample yielded the 20 T cell receptor beta chains listed below, sequenced in a study of shared clonotypes between healthy human individuals. The data were produced by immunoSEQ multiplex PCR, yet TCRdb's version contains in-frame clones alone and is incomplete. This table holds around 750,000 clones, about 74% found once. The sequenced sample was memory CD4+ T cells sorted from blood. As for subset: CD45RA-negative fraction. The source of these receptors is a woman in her thirties in good health.

In regard to this clone: The sample contains more than one DNA sequence encoding this CDR3. The V gene is TRBV5-4, the J gene TRBJ2-5; 10 bases agree with TRBD2. The germline V gene has CDR1 SGHNT and CDR2 YYREEE (reference sequence). This CDR3 has 15 residues. The junction had 8 bases not matched to a gene; V was cut back by 4 bases and J by 5 bases. The CDR3 nucleotides read TGTGCCAGCAGCACAGCGGGAGGGCCGGGCGAGACCCAGTACTTC. Protein: CASSTAGGPGETQYF.

This chain links TRBV7-9 with TRBJ1-5; 7 bases match TRBD1. Trimming took 4 bases from V and 2 from J; bases not matched to a gene: 8. The CDR3 runs to 16 residues. Germline loops: CDR1 SEHNR, CDR2 FQNEAQ (reference sequence). The CDR3 region has the DNA TGTGCCAGCAGCTCAGGAGGGGGCTGGGGCAATCAGCCCCAGCATTTT. Protein product: CASSSGGGWGNQPQHF.

As DNA, the CDR3 is TGTGCCTGGAGTTTGTGGCCGGGATCGGTTGGCTACACCTTC. Its translation is CAWSLWPGSVGYTF. The rearrangement joins TRBV30 to TRBJ1-2; D is unclear. CDR1 and CDR2 from the germline V gene are GTSNPN and SVGIG (reference sequence). This CDR3 region has 14 residues. V was trimmed by 2 bases and J by 7 bases, leaving 17 bases between them.

The chain uses TRBV6-1 and TRBJ1-1, with TRBD1 as a possible D gene (5 bases). V lost 7 bases and J 3 bases, leaving 12 bases between the germline ends. The CDR3 totals 13 residues. Germline V gene data show CDR1 as MNHNS and CDR2 as SASEGT. The CDR3 DNA follows: TGTGCCAGCAAAGCGGGGGTTTACACTGAAGCTTTCTTT. Amino acid sequence: CASKAGVYTEAFF.

This chain connects TRBV27 to TRBJ2-1; no clear D gene. The CDR3 loop spans 13 amino acids. In germline, CDR1 is MNHEY, CDR2 SMNVEV (reference sequence). Trimming shortened V by 10 bases and J by 4 bases, and 14 bases separated the two germline ends. Written as DNA, the CDR3 is TGTGCCACCCGCGGCGGAAGTTACAATGAGCAGTTCTTC. As protein: CATRGGSYNEQFF.

This clone has just one count. The V call is TRBV6-5, the J call TRBJ1-2, with 9 bases aligning to TRBD1. V shed 5 bases and J 4 bases; nucleotides not matched to a gene: 2. In germline, CDR1 is MNHEY, CDR2 SVGAGI. CDR3 size: 13 residues. CDR3 amino acids: CASSPTGGYGYTF. CDR3 nucleotides: TGTGCCAGCAGTCCGACAGGGGGCTATGGCTACACCTTC.

The J gene is TRBJ2-1, the V gene TRBV5-1, with TRBD2 matching over 8 bases. The CDR3 consists of 12 residues. The trim removed 4 bases at V and 9 bases at J, leaving 3 bases unmatched. CDR1 and CDR2 from the germline V gene are SGHRS and YFSETQ. The CDR3 loop reads CASSPAGVEQFF. CDR3 DNA: TGCGCCAGCAGCCCAGCGGGAGTTGAGCAGTTCTTC.

The chain is built from TRBV19 and TRBJ1-1, with D maybe TRBD1 (5 bases). V was cut by 5 bases and J by 1 base, with 14 bases left in between. This CDR3 is 15 amino acids long. Germline V CDR1 and CDR2: LNHDA, SQIVND (reference sequence). The CDR3 reads CASSLYSGQNTEAFF. CDR3 nucleotides: TGTGCCAGTAGTCTATACTCAGGGCAGAACACTGAAGCTTTCTTT.

J is TRBJ1-5 and V is TRBV5-6, with 8 bases fitting TRBD1. Germline V gene sequence: CDR1 SGHDT, CDR2 YYEEEE. Trimming cost V 4 bases and J 3 bases; bases outside gene matches: 3. This CDR3 has 14 residues. The CDR3 nucleotides read TGTGCCAGCAGCCGGACAGGGTCCAATCAGCCCCAGCATTTT. It encodes CASSRTGSNQPQHF.

V and J are TRBV30 and TRBJ2-4; a weak D match, TRBD2 (7 bases). Germline V gene data show CDR1 as GTSNPN and CDR2 as SVGIG (reference sequence). V shed 0 bases and J shed 4 bases, with 13 bases lying between them. The CDR3 totals 15 residues. In DNA, the CDR3 is TGTGCCTGGAGTGTACAGGGAGGGAGAAAAAACATTCAGTACTTC. This encodes CAWSVQGGRKNIQYF. Complete variable domain (other parts from reference TRBV30 and TRBJ2-4): SQTIHQWPATLVQPVGSPLSLECTVEGTSNPNLYWYRQAAGRGLQLLFYSVGIGQISSEVPQNLSASRPQDRQFILSSKKLLLSDSGFYLCAWSVQGGRKNIQYFGAGTRLSVL.

The V and J genes are TRBV5-4 and TRBJ2-3, with D hard to call. The CDR3 extends over 14 amino acids. Germline-derived CDR1 and CDR2 are SGHNT and YYREEE (reference sequence). Deletions cut 2 bases from V and 0 bases from J, with 7 bases between. For the CDR3, the DNA is TGTGCCAGCAGCTTAGGGCAGAGCACAGATACGCAGTATTTT. This translates into CASSLGQSTDTQYF.

The chain is built from TRBV5-1 and TRBJ1-4; 8 bases map to TRBD1. The CDR3 runs 15 residues. Germline V gene sequence: CDR1 SGHRS, CDR2 YFSETQ. V gave up 2 bases and J gave up 7 bases; unmatched junction bases: 7. CDR3 nucleotides: TGCGCCAGCAGCTTTGTCCAGGGGGCAGGTGAAAAACTGTTTTTT. Translation gives CASSFVQGAGEKLFF.

V gene TRBV4-2 combines with J gene TRBJ2-7; possible D gene TRBD1, 7 bases. The V end was cut by 2 bases, the J end by 0 bases, with 11 bases between. CDR3 length equals 15 residues. The germline V gene encodes CDR1 LGHNA and CDR2 YNFKEQ. The CDR3: CASSQTRGVSYEQYF. In nucleotides, the CDR3 is TGTGCCAGCAGCCAAACCAGGGGGGTCTCCTACGAGCAGTACTTC.

This chain connects TRBV19 to TRBJ2-2, with 7 nucleotides matching TRBD2. The CDR3 extends over 13 amino acids. Germline CDR1 is LNHDA and CDR2 is SQIVND (reference sequence). J was trimmed by 0 bases and V by 9 bases; bases with no gene match: 1. The CDR3 here is CASGRSNTGELFF. CDR3 coding DNA: TGTGCCAGCGGGAGGTCGAACACCGGGGAGCTGTTTTTT.

This rearrangement joins TRBV9 to TRBJ2-3; 14 positions match TRBD2. The CDR3 sequence is 17 residues long. Germline CDR1 reads SGDLS; CDR2 reads YYNGEE. With V trimmed by 4 bases and J by 5 bases, 9 bases remained unmatched. The CDR3 here is CASSSSGLAGAGDTQYF. In DNA form, the CDR3 reads TGTGCCAGCAGCTCGTCGGGACTAGCGGGAGCTGGAGATACGCAGTATTTT.

This clone has just a few counts. The chain couples TRBV18 to TRBJ1-3; D remains unclear. Trimming stripped 3 bases from V and 7 bases from J, with 7 bases between. This CDR3 is built from 12 residues. Germline V gene lookup returns CDR1 KGHSH and CDR2 LQKENI. The CDR3 region has the DNA TGTGCCAGCTCACCCCAAGGGAACACCATATATTTT. Translated: CASSPQGNTIYF.

This clone was seen more than once but under ten times. The CDR3 region has the DNA TGTGCCAGCAGCCAATCCGCTTTTGGGCGGTTGAACACTGAAGCTTTCTTT. Protein sequence: CASSQSAFGRLNTEAFF. The chain joins TRBV7-3 to TRBJ1-1; D remains unclear. The CDR3 extends over 17 amino acids. From germline, CDR1 is SGHTA and CDR2 FQGTGA. Trimming pared 5 bases from V and 0 bases from J, leaving 19 bases between.

The J gene is TRBJ2-1, the V gene TRBV7-6, with a weak D call TRBD1 (5 bases). This CDR3 is 12 amino acids long. The ends were cut back, 2 bases at V and 7 bases at J, with 6 bases in the middle. The germline V gene has CDR1 SGHVS and CDR2 FNYEAQ. CDR3 in DNA: TGTGCCAGCAGCTTAAGGGGAAATGAGCAGTTCTTC. Translated: CASSLRGNEQFF.

The gene calls are TRBV28 and TRBJ1-2; 9 nucleotides agree with TRBD1. V shed 0 bases, J shed 6 bases, and the junction held 11 bases outside the gene matches. The CDR3 is made up of 17 amino acids. The germline CDR1 and CDR2 sequences are MDHEN and SYDVKM. The CDR3 reads CASSLWGQGAIGDGYTF. CDR3 sequence (DNA): TGTGCCAGCAGTTTATGGGGACAGGGCGCTATAGGTGATGGCTACACCTTC.

V gene TRBV7-2 combines with J gene TRBJ2-3, with 7 bases that match TRBD2. CDR1 and CDR2 from the germline V gene are SGHTA and FQGNSA. This CDR3 spans 13 amino acids. The trim removed 7 bases at V and 3 bases at J, leaving 4 bases unmatched. Here the CDR3 DNA reads TGTGCCAGCACCTGGGGGGGAACAGATACGCAGTATTTT. It codes for CASTWGGTDTQYF.